This T cell receptor (beta chain) was identified during a study of T cell responses to AZD1222 COVID-19 vaccine. Clones were read by immunoSEQ multiplex PCR, and TCRdb kept only the in-frame ones, dropping some. The sample lists 140,000 to 150,000 clones, 93% occurring once. J was trimmed by 4 bases and V by 4 bases; bases with no gene match: 6. The CDR3 length is 15 residues. Germline V gene sequence: CDR1 GTSNPN, CDR2 SVGIG (reference sequence). This chain links TRBV30 with TRBJ2-7; 14 nucleotides agree with TRBD2. The TCR originated in an adult in good health. The sample was peripheral blood, taken on day 0 of AZD1222 vaccination. The CDR3 coding sequence is TGTGCCTGGAAGCGGGGACTAGCGGGAGCGTACGAGCAGTACTTC. Translation: CAWKRGLAGAYEQYF.